Reported below is one TCR beta chain. The antigen remains undetermined. These data belong to a study of OX40 agonist ivuxolimab in advanced cancers. Study information: The patients got ivuxolimab, which is an agonistic anti-OX40 (CD134) antibody. Prior checkpoint blockade (anti-PD-1, anti-PD-L1 or anti-CTLA-4) was permitted; approximately 40% had it.

The germline gives CDR1 SGHRS, CDR2 YFSETQ. V was clipped by 2 bases and J by 1 base, with 9 bases between them. The CDR3 is 14 amino acids. Points from the study as a whole: Specificity for antigen went undetermined in the expanded peripheral T cells. On average, a greater number of expanded clones characterised CD8+ T cells relative to CD4+.

TCRdb's table, derived via immunoSEQ multiplex PCR, lists solely in-frame clones and lacks some. The table includes about 99,000 clones, 90% to 95% detected once. Material: CD4+ or CD8+ T cells sorted from blood, obtained in a trial of the OX40 agonist ivuxolimab. The rearrangement links TRBV5-1 to TRBJ1-1; D call uncertain. The source is an adult with an advanced solid tumor such as melanoma, head and neck, liver or kidney cancer. CDR3 DNA sequence: TGCGCCAGCAGCTTAAGGACCCAGAACACTGAAGCTTTCTTT. Protein sequence: CASSLRTQNTEAFF. Combining the CDR3 with reference TRBV5-1 and TRBJ1-1 gives the whole variable domain KAGVTQTPRYLIKTRGQQVTLSCSPISGHRSVSWYQQTPGQGLQFLFEYFSETQRNKGNFPGRFSGRQFSNSRSEMNVSTLELGDSALYLCASSLRTQNTEAFFGQGTRLTVV.